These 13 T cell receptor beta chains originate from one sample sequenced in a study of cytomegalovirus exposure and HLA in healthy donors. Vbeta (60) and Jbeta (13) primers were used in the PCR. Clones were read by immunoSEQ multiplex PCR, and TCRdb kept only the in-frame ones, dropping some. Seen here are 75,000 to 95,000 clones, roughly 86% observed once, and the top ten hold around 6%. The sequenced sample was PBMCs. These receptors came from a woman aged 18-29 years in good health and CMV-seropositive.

The CDR3 reads CAISDEGADYTF. DNA of the CDR3: TGTGCCATCAGTGACGAGGGAGCGGACTACACCTTC. The chain is built from TRBV10-3 and TRBJ1-2; no clear D gene. Between the trimmed V and J ends, which lost 3 bases and 10 bases, there was a span of 12 bases. There are 12 residues in the CDR3. Germline values: CDR1 ENHRY, CDR2 SYGVKD.

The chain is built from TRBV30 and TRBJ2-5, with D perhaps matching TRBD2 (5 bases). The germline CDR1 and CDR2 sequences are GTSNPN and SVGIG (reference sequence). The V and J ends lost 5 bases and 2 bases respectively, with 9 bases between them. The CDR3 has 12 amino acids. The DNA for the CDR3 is TGTGCCTGGTCGCGGGTTCAAGAGACCCAGTACTTC. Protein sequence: CAWSRVQETQYF.

The CDR3 coding sequence is TGTGCCATTTCCCAGGGGGTCTACGAGCAGTACTTC. Translation gives CAISQGVYEQYF. This chain connects TRBV28 to TRBJ2-7, with 7 bases fitting TRBD1. Trimming removed 10 bases from V and 3 bases from J; junction bases left unmatched: 6. Germline CDR1 and CDR2: MDHEN and SYDVKM. The CDR3 loop spans 12 amino acids.

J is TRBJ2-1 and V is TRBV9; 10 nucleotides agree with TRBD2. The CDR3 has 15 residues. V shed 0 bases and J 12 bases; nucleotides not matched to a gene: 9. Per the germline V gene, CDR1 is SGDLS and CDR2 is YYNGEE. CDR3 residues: CASSVEGLAGEGQFF. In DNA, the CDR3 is TGTGCCAGCAGCGTAGAGGGGCTAGCGGGGGAGGGGCAGTTCTTC.

CDR3 coding DNA: TGTGCCAGTAGTTCAATCGGACAGAACACCTACGAGCAGTACTTC. This gives the protein CASSSIGQNTYEQYF. This rearrangement joins TRBV19 to TRBJ2-7; D may be TRBD1 (6 bases). V was pared by 5 bases and J by 2 bases, with 16 bases between. CDR1 and CDR2 from the germline V gene are LNHDA and SQIVND (reference sequence). This CDR3 region has 15 residues. Variable domain in full (rest from reference TRBV19 and TRBJ2-7): DGGITQSPKYLFRKEGQNVTLSCEQNLNHDAMYWYRQDPGQGLRLIYYSQIVNDFQKGDIAEGYSVSREKKESFPLTVTSAQKNPTAFYLCASSSIGQNTYEQYFGPGTRLTVT.

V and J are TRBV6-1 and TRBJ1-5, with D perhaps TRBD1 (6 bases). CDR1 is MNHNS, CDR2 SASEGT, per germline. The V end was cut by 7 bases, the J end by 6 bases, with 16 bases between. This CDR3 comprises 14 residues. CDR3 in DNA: TGTGCCAGCACCCCCGGGCAGGGGTTTCAGCCCCAGCATTTT. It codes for CASTPGQGFQPQHF.

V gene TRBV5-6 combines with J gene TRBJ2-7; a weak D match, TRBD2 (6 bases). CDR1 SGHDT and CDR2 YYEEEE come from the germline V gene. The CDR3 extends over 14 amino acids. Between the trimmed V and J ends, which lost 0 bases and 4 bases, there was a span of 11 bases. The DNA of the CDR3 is TGTGCCAGCAGCTTGGGCCTAGCGATATACGAGCAGTACTTC. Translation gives CASSLGLAIYEQYF.

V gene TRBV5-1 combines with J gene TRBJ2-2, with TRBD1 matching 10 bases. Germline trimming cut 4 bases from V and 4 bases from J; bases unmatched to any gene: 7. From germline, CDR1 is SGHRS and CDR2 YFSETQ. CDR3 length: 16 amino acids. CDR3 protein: CASSLTGGRSTGELFF. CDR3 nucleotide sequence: TGCGCCAGCAGCCTGACAGGGGGCCGTTCCACCGGGGAGCTGTTTTTT.

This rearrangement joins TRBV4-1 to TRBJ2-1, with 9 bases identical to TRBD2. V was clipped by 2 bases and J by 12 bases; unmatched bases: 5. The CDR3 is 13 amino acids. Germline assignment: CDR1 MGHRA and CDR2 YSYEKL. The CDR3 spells CASSQPGLAGQFF. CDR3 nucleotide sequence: TGCGCCAGCAGCCAACCGGGACTAGCAGGGCAGTTCTTC.

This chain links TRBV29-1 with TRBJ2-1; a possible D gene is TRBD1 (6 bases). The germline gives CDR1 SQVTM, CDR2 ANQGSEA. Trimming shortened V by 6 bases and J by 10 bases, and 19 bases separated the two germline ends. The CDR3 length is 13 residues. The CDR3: CSVSATQGREQFF. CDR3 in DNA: TGCAGCGTGAGCGCGACGCAGGGGCGAGAGCAGTTCTTC.

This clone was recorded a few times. The CDR3 reads CSARTGTMNTEAFF. In DNA, the CDR3 is TGCAGCGCTAGGACAGGGACGATGAACACTGAAGCTTTCTTT. The chain is built from TRBV29-1 and TRBJ1-1, with 8 bases aligning to TRBD1. The CDR3 runs to 14 residues. The germline V gene has CDR1 SQVTM and CDR2 ANQGSEA. The J segment lost 0 bases and the V segment lost 7 bases, leaving 7 bases of the junction unmatched. The variable domain in full, with the rest retrieved from reference TRBV29-1 and TRBJ1-1, is SAVISQKPSRDICQRGTSLTIQCQVDSQVTMMFWYRQQPGQSLTLIATANQGSEATYESGFVIDKFPISRPNLTFSTLTVSNMSPEDSSIYLCSARTGTMNTEAFFGQGTRLTVV.

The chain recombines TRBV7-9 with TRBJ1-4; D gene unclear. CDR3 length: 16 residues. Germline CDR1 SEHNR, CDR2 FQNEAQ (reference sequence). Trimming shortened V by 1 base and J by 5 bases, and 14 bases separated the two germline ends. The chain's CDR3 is CASSLVILAQNEKLFF. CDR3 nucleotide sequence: TGTGCCAGCAGCTTAGTCATATTGGCCCAGAATGAAAAACTGTTTTTT.

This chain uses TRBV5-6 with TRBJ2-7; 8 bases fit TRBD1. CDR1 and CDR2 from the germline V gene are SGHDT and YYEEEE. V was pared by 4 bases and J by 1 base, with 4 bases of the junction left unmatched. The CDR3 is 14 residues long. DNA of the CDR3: TGTGCCAGCAGCCAATGGACAGGGTCCTACGAGCAGTACTTC. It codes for CASSQWTGSYEQYF.